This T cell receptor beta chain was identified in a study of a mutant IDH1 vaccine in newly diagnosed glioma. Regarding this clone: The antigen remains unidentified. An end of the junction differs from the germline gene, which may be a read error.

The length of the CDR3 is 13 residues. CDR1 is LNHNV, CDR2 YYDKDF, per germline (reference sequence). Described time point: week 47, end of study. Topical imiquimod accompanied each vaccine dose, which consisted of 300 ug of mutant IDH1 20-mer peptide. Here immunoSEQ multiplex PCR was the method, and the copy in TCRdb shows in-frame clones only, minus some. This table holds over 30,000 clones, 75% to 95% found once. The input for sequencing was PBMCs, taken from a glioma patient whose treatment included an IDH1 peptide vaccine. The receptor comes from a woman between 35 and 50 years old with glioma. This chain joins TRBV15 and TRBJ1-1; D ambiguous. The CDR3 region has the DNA TGTGCCACCAGGAGAGACGTGAACACTGAAGCTTTCTTT. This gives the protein CATRRDVNTEAFF.